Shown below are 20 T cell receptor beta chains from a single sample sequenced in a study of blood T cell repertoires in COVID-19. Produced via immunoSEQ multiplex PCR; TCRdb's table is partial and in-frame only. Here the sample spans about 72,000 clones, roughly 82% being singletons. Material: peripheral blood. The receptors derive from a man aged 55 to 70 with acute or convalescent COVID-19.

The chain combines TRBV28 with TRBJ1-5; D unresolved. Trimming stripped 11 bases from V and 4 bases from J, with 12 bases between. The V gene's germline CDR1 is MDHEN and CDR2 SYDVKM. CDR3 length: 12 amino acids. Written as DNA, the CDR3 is TGTGCCGCCAAACGGGGAAATCAGCCCCAGCATTTT. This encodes CAAKRGNQPQHF.

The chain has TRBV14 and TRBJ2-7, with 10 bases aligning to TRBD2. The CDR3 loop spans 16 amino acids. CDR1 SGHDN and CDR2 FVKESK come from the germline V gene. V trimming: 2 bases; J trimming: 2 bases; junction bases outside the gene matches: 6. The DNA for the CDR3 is TGTGCCAGCAGCCAATACCGACTAGCGGGTCCCTACGAGCAGTACTTC. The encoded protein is CASSQYRLAGPYEQYF.

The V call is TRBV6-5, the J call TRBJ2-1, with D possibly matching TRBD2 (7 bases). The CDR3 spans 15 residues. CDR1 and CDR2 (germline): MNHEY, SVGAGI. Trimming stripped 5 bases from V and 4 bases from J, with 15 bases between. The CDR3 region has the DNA TGTGCCAGCAGTCCGCCGAGGGGGGGGTACAATGAGCAGTTCTTC. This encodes CASSPPRGGYNEQFF.

CDR3 nucleotides: TGTGCCGTCGGGTCTTCCAGCGGGGGATACAATGAGCAGTTCTTC. This translates into CAVGSSSGGYNEQFF. The chain carries TRBV10-3 and TRBJ2-1; 8 nucleotides align to TRBD2. This CDR3 contains 15 residues. Germline V gene lookup returns CDR1 ENHRY and CDR2 SYGVKD. J lost 4 bases, V lost 11 bases, and 13 bases had no gene match.

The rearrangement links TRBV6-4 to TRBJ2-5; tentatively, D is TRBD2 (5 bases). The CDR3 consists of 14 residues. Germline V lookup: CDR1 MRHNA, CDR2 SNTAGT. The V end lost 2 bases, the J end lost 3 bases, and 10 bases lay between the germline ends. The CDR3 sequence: CASSDEEAEETQYF. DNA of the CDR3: TGTGCCAGCAGTGACGAGGAGGCCGAAGAGACCCAGTACTTC.

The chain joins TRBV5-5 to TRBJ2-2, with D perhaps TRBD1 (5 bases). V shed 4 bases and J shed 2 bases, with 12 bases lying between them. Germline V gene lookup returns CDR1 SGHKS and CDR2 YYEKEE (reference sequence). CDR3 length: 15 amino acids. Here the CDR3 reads CASSQGVHNTGELFF. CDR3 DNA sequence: TGTGCCAGCAGCCAAGGGGTTCATAACACCGGGGAGCTGTTTTTT.

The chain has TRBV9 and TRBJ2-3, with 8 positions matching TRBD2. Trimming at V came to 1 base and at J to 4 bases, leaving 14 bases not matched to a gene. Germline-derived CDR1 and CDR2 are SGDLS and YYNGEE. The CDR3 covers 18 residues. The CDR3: CASSVWSGGAYKADTQYF. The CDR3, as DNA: TGTGCCAGCAGCGTATGGTCCGGGGGGGCTTATAAAGCAGATACGCAGTATTTT.

The CDR3 DNA sequence: TGTGCCAGCAGCTCTAGCGGCGGGGGTACAGATACGCAGTATTTT. It codes for CASSSSGGGTDTQYF. The rearrangement links TRBV9 to TRBJ2-3, with 7 bases lining up with TRBD2. After removal of 4 bases from V and 3 bases from J, the junction contained 8 bases not matched to a gene. CDR1 is SGDLS, CDR2 YYNGEE, per germline. The CDR3 totals 15 residues. Together with reference TRBV9 and TRBJ2-3, the CDR3 gives the full variable domain: DSGVTQTPKHLITATGQRVTLRCSPRSGDLSVYWYQQSLDQGLQFLIQYYNGEERAKGNILERFSAQQFPDLHSELNLSSLELGDSALYFCASSSSGGGTDTQYFGPGTRLTVL.

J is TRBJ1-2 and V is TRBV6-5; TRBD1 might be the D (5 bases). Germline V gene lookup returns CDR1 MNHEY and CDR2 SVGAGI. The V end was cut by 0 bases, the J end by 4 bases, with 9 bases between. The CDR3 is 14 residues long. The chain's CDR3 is CASSYSAGGYGYTF. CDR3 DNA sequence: TGTGCCAGCAGTTACTCAGCGGGGGGCTATGGCTACACCTTC.

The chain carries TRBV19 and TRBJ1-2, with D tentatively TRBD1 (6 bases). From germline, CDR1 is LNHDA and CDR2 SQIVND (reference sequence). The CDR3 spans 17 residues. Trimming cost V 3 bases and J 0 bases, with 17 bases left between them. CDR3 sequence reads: CASSIPRGQKANYGYTF. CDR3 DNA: TGTGCCAGTAGTATTCCGCGAGGACAGAAAGCTAACTATGGCTACACCTTC.

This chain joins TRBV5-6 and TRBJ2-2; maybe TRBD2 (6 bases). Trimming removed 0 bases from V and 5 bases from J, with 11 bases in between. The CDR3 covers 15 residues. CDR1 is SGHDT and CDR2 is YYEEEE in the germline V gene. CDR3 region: CASSLVTSRTGELFF. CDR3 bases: TGTGCCAGCAGCTTGGTAACTAGCCGGACCGGGGAGCTGTTTTTT. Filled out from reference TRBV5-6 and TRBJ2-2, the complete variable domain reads DAGVTQSPTHLIKTRGQQVTLRCSPKSGHDTVSWYQQALGQGPQFIFQYYEEEERQRGNFPDRFSGHQFPNYSSELNVNALLLGDSALYLCASSLVTSRTGELFFGEGSRLTVL.

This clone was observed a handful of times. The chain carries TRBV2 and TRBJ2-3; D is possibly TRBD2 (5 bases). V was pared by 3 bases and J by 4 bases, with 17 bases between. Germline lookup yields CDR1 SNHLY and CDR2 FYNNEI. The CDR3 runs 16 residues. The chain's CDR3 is CASSDSGRVSADTQYF. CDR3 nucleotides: TGTGCCAGCAGTGATTCCGGGCGGGTGTCAGCAGATACGCAGTATTTT. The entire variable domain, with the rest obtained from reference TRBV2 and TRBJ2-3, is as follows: EPEVTQTPSHQVTQMGQEVILRCVPISNHLYFYWYRQILGQKVEFLVSFYNNEISEKSEIFDDQFSVERPDGSNFTLKIRSTKLEDSAMYFCASSDSGRVSADTQYFGPGTRLTVL.

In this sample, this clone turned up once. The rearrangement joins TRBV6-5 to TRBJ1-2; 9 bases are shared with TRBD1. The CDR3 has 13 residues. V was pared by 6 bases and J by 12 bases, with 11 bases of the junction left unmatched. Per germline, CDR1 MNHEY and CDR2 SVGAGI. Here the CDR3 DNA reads TGTGCCAGCAGCATCGGACAGGGGTGGGAGAACACCTTC. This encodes CASSIGQGWENTF.

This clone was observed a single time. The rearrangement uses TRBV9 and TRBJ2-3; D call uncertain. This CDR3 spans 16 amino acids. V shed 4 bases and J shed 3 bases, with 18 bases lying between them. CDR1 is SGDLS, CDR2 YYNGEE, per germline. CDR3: CASSPRVPLPTDTQYF. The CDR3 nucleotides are TGTGCCAGCAGCCCCCGGGTCCCTCTCCCGACAGATACGCAGTATTTT.

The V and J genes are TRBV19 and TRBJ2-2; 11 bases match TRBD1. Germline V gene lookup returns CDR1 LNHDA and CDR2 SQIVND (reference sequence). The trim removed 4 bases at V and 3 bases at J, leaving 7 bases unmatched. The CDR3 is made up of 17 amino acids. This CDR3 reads CASSTSRDRGYTGELFF. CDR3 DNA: TGTGCCAGTAGTACATCCCGGGACAGGGGGTACACCGGGGAGCTGTTTTTT.

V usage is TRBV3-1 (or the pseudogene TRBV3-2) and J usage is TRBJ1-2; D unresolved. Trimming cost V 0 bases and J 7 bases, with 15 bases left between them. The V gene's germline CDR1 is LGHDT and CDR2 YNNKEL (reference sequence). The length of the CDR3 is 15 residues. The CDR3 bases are TGTGCCAGCAGCCAAGACGGAGGACGGGTTGGTGGCTACACCTTC. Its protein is CASSQDGGRVGGYTF.

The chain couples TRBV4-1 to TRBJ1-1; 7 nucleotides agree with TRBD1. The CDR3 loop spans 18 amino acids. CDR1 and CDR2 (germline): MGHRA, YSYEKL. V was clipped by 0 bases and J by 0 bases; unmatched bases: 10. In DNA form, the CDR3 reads TGCGCCAGCAGCCAAGATCTACAGGGGTCGATAATGAACACTGAAGCTTTCTTT. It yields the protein CASSQDLQGSIMNTEAFF.

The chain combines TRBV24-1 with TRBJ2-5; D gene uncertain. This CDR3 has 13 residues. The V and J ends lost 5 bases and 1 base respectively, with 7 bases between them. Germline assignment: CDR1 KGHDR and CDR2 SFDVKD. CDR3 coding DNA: TGTGCCACCAGTGCCGGGTTCCAAGAGACCCAGTACTTC. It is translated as CATSAGFQETQYF.

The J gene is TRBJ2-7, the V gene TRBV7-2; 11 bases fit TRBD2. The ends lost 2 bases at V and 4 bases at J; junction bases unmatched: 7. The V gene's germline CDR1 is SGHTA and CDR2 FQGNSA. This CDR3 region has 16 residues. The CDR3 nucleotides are TGTGCCAGCAGCTTATCCGTAGCGGGGGGGCGATACGAGCAGTACTTC. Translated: CASSLSVAGGRYEQYF.

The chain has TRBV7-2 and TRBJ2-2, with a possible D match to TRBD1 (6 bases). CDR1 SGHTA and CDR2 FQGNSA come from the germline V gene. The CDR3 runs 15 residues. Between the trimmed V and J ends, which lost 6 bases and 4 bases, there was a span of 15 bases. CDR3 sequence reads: CASREQGLGTGELFF. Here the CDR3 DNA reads TGTGCCAGCAGAGAACAGGGTTTGGGCACCGGGGAGCTGTTTTTT. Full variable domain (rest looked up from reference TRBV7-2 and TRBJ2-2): GAGVSQSPSNKVTEKGKDVELRCDPISGHTALYWYRQSLGQGLEFLIYFQGNSAPDKSGLPSDRFSAERTGGSVSTLTIQRTQQEDSAVYLCASREQGLGTGELFFGEGSRLTVL.